This TCR beta chain was recorded in a study of blood T cell repertoires in COVID-19. At the level of the study: Spain, Italy and the United States supplied samples that represented acute and convalescent COVID-19. From T cells, B-cell-depleted T cells, or PBMCs came the material, which was cDNA or gDNA.

Original methodology: Counts of nucleated cells, estimated from reference gene primer amplification, were obtained. Sequenced by immunoSEQ multiplex PCR; TCRdb stores in-frame clones only, minus some. V and J calls and clone size are as listed in that table; D and trimming were resolved from the DNA. The top ten clones hold more than 4.5% of a sample with 200,000 to 250,000 clones, about 80% of them seen once. This CDR3 has 13 amino acids. Trimming stripped 6 bases from V and 4 bases from J, with 12 bases between. Someone with COVID-19 had been met by exposed participants within 2 weeks before study entry.

The origin of this receptor is a woman aged 45 to 65 who had been exposed to COVID-19. The chain is built from TRBV12-3 or TRBV12-4 and TRBJ1-2; D is unresolved. Material for sequencing was PBMCs or T cells enriched from blood (not recorded which). CDR3: CASSSTRFYGYTF. For the CDR3, the DNA is TGTGCCAGCAGCTCGACACGGTTCTATGGCTACACCTTC.